This TCR beta chain stems from a study of CD8 T cells in ankylosing spondylitis. In the case of this clonotype: The antigen remains undetermined. Sequence at one end of the junction differs from germline and may be a read error.

This CDR3 is 17 amino acids long. Notes on the study in general: Reports of some motif variants in reactive arthritis synovial fluid and blood predate this one.

Quantitative molecular-barcoded 5'-RACE generated the TCR beta libraries. TCRdb re-analysed the 5' RACE reads in MiXCR, keeping a single row per CDR3 protein. The sample includes more than 200,000 distinct CDR3 sequences, about 24% of them seen just once. This chain joins TRBV12-3 or TRBV12-4 and TRBJ2-2; TRBD1 agrees at 8 bases. Specimen: blood, either unsorted or a sorted T cell fraction (not recorded which). This sequence was found in a male donor with ankylosing spondylitis or in good health (not recorded which). Here the CDR3 reads CARSSPRGRRNTGELFF. CDR3 in DNA: TGTGCCCGCAGTTCCCCCAGGGGGCGACGGAACACCGGGGAGCTGTTTTTT.